Listed here are 23 T cell receptor beta chains from one sample, sequenced in a study of cytomegalovirus exposure and HLA in healthy donors (dated by TCRdb to 2017 to 2019). Libraries were made using the immunoSEQ multiplex PCR assay. For the multiplex PCR, a mixture combining 60 forward primers for TCR Vbeta segments and 13 reverse primers for TCR Jbeta segments was used. TCRdb stores this immuneACCESS table with in-frame sequences only. Part of the clones is absent; in the studies checked, under half of the shortfall reflects unresolved V genes, and no reason is known for the rest. The sample data list roughly 240,000 clones, and around 84% of these were observed just once. Roughly 0.22% of the sample goes to the ten largest clones. Source material: PBMCs. Receptors were obtained from a girl aged 2-10 years in good health and CMV-seronegative.

The rearrangement joins TRBV5-1 to TRBJ2-3; possible D gene TRBD2, 6 bases. V was clipped by 0 bases and J by 2 bases, with 10 bases between them. The CDR3 length is 15 residues. Germline V CDR1 and CDR2: SGHRS, YFSETQ. CDR3 DNA: TGCGCCAGCAGCTTGGGTGGAGGGGACACAGATACGCAGTATTTT. As protein: CASSLGGGDTDTQYF. The full variable domain, its missing parts supplied by reference TRBV5-1 and TRBJ2-3, is KAGVTQTPRYLIKTRGQQVTLSCSPISGHRSVSWYQQTPGQGLQFLFEYFSETQRNKGNFPGRFSGRQFSNSRSEMNVSTLELGDSALYLCASSLGGGDTDTQYFGPGTRLTVL.

The CDR3, as DNA: TGTGCCAGCAGTGAAAAAACAATGGTTTTCTTT. This encodes CASSEKTMVFF. The rearrangement links TRBV6-1 to TRBJ1-1; D is uncertain. The CDR3 extends over 11 amino acids. Germline values: CDR1 MNHNS, CDR2 SASEGT. With 2 bases removed from V and 13 bases from J, the gap between germline ends came to 11 bases.

The chain carries TRBV7-9 and TRBJ1-3; D gene ambiguous. Trimming removed 5 bases from V and 3 bases from J, with 17 bases in between. CDR3 length equals 16 residues. CDR1 and CDR2 from the germline V gene are SEHNR and FQNEAQ (reference sequence). The CDR3 reads CASSPRTRTFGNTIYF. For the CDR3, the DNA is TGTGCCAGCAGCCCGAGGACTAGAACCTTTGGAAACACCATATATTTT.

CDR3 DNA: TGTGCCAGCAGTGATGGCTTGGGACTAGCGGGGGGGCAGGTTAAAGAGACCCAGTACTTC. It yields the protein CASSDGLGLAGGQVKETQYF. This sequence joins TRBV2 and TRBJ2-5; 16 bases are a match to TRBD2. V shed 3 bases and J 3 bases; nucleotides not matched to a gene: 13. In germline, CDR1 is SNHLY, CDR2 FYNNEI. CDR3 length: 20 amino acids.

The rearrangement links TRBV4-2 to TRBJ2-7; 8 bases agree with TRBD1. This CDR3 region has 16 residues. Trimming cost V 0 bases and J 6 bases; bases outside gene matches: 10. Germline V CDR1 and CDR2: LGHNA, YNFKEQ. The CDR3 region is CASSQDKDRVIAEQYF. CDR3 bases: TGTGCCAGCAGCCAAGATAAGGACAGGGTTATCGCCGAGCAGTACTTC.

V is TRBV30 and J is TRBJ2-1, with 10 bases identical to TRBD2. Germline loops: CDR1 GTSNPN, CDR2 SVGIG (reference sequence). This CDR3 is 16 amino acids long. V shed 4 bases, J shed 7 bases, and the junction held 13 bases outside the gene matches. The CDR3 loop reads CAWMGRSSGSLNEQFF. For the CDR3, the DNA is TGTGCCTGGATGGGGAGGTCTAGCGGGAGTTTGAATGAGCAGTTCTTC.

The chain employs TRBV5-4 and TRBJ2-1; 8 bases line up with TRBD1. The CDR3 totals 16 residues. Per germline, CDR1 SGHNT and CDR2 YYREEE (reference sequence). V lost 3 bases, J lost 8 bases, and 13 bases stayed unmatched. This CDR3 is CASSSTGTGQRDEQFF. CDR3 bases: TGTGCCAGCAGCTCGACCGGGACAGGTCAGCGGGATGAGCAGTTCTTC.

The rearrangement uses TRBV7-3 and TRBJ1-2; maybe TRBD1 (5 bases). Per germline, CDR1 SGHTA and CDR2 FQGTGA. The CDR3 spans 14 residues. Trimming took off 2 bases at V and 8 bases at J, with 15 bases between the two ends. The CDR3 loop is CASSLSRTTPGYTF. The CDR3 bases are TGTGCCAGCAGCTTATCCCGGACAACTCCCGGCTACACCTTC. Full variable domain (outside the CDR3, taken from reference TRBV7-3 and TRBJ1-2): GAGVSQTPSNKVTEKGKYVELRCDPISGHTALYWYRQSLGQGPEFLIYFQGTGAADDSGLPNDRFFAVRPEGSVSTLKIQRTERGDSAVYLCASSLSRTTPGYTFGSGTRLTVV.

The J gene is TRBJ1-4, the V gene TRBV29-1; tentatively, D is TRBD1 (5 bases). The CDR3 contains 12 residues. CDR1 is SQVTM and CDR2 is ANQGSEA in the germline V gene. V gave up 4 bases and J gave up 5 bases, with 8 bases separating them. CDR3 DNA sequence: TGCAGCGTTGCAAACAGGAATGAAAAACTGTTTTTT. Translating gives CSVANRNEKLFF.

The V gene is TRBV30, the J gene TRBJ1-2; 7 bases line up with TRBD1. The CDR3 totals 12 residues. The V gene's germline CDR1 is GTSNPN and CDR2 SVGIG (reference sequence). The J segment lost 9 bases and the V segment lost 2 bases, leaving 6 bases of the junction unmatched. As DNA, the CDR3 is TGTGCCTGGAGTTTGACAGGGTCCAGCTACACCTTC. Protein product: CAWSLTGSSYTF.

The J gene is TRBJ2-7, the V gene TRBV7-9; the match to TRBD1 covers 8 bases. Germline assignment: CDR1 SEHNR and CDR2 FQNEAQ (reference sequence). V trimming: 2 bases; J trimming: 1 base; junction bases outside the gene matches: 7. The CDR3 has 16 amino acids. This CDR3 is CASSLSGTGPSYEQYF. DNA of the CDR3: TGTGCCAGCAGCTTATCGGGGACAGGTCCATCCTACGAGCAGTACTTC.

This clone was picked up one time. The chain employs TRBV29-1 and TRBJ2-1, with D possibly being TRBD2 (5 bases). Germline CDR1 reads SQVTM; CDR2 reads ANQGSEA. The CDR3 spans 16 residues. V gave up 5 bases and J gave up 0 bases, with 17 bases separating them. CDR3 sequence (DNA): TGCAGCGTTACCCTTCCGACTACCTTCTCCTACAATGAGCAGTTCTTC. Its protein product is CSVTLPTTFSYNEQFF.

V is TRBV2 and J is TRBJ1-2; 7 nucleotides align to TRBD1. The germline V gene encodes CDR1 SNHLY and CDR2 FYNNEI. With 2 bases clipped from V and 3 bases from J, the junction kept 6 bases outside the gene matches. This CDR3 contains 15 residues. The CDR3 DNA reads as TGTGCCAGCAGTGAAAAGGGACAGACATACTATGGCTACACCTTC. This translates into CASSEKGQTYYGYTF.

V gene TRBV10-3 combines with J gene TRBJ1-5; 8 bases are a match to TRBD1. Losses at the gene ends were 5 bases for V and 5 bases for J; bases not matched to a gene: 2. Germline assignment: CDR1 ENHRY and CDR2 SYGVKD. The CDR3 has 13 residues. In nucleotides, the CDR3 is TGTGCCATCAGTTACAGGGGGGATCAGCCCCAGCATTTT. This encodes CAISYRGDQPQHF.

This chain connects TRBV4-1 to TRBJ2-5; 7 nucleotides line up with TRBD2. From germline, CDR1 is MGHRA and CDR2 YSYEKL. Unmatched junction bases numbered 15, after V lost 3 bases and J lost 11 bases. The CDR3 consists of 15 residues. CDR3 bases: TGCGCCAGCAGCCACCGACTAGCTTCGAGGGGTGAGCAGTACTTC. Its protein is CASSHRLASRGEQYF.

The V and J genes are TRBV18 and TRBJ1-1; the D is unclear. Germline assignment: CDR1 KGHSH and CDR2 LQKENI. Trimming took 2 bases from V and 0 from J, leaving 4 bases between them. The CDR3 spans 13 residues. In DNA, the CDR3 is TGTGCCAGCTCACCAGAGATGAACACTGAAGCTTTCTTT. This translates into CASSPEMNTEAFF.

The V call is TRBV27, the J call TRBJ1-2, with 12 bases lining up with TRBD1. The CDR3 contains 17 residues. The germline V gene encodes CDR1 MNHEY and CDR2 SMNVEV (reference sequence). V shed 3 bases, J shed 6 bases, and the junction held 11 bases outside the gene matches. CDR3 region: CASSLPESRDRGHGYTF. The CDR3 DNA follows: TGTGCCAGCAGTTTGCCCGAATCCCGGGACAGGGGGCATGGCTACACCTTC.

The rearrangement joins TRBV28 to TRBJ1-1; D not resolved. The CDR3 has 13 amino acids. CDR1 is MDHEN, CDR2 SYDVKM, per germline. V lost 1 base, J lost 2 bases, and 5 bases lay in between. CDR3 coding DNA: TGTGCCAGCAGTTTATCAGGAAACACTGAAGCTTTCTTT. It translates to CASSLSGNTEAFF.

CDR3 region: CASSDYPYEQYF. In DNA form, the CDR3 reads TGTGCCAGCAGTGACTATCCCTACGAGCAGTACTTC. This sequence joins TRBV2 and TRBJ2-7; D gene unclear. The germline V gene encodes CDR1 SNHLY and CDR2 FYNNEI. Trimming stripped 3 bases from V and 2 bases from J, with 5 bases between. The length of the CDR3 is 12 residues.

CDR3 amino acids: CASSDPGQGNYGYTF. The CDR3 nucleotides are TGTGCCAGCAGCGATCCGGGACAGGGAAACTATGGCTACACCTTC. V and J are TRBV7-9 and TRBJ1-2; 9 bases fit TRBD1. CDR1 is SEHNR, CDR2 FQNEAQ, per germline (reference sequence). After removal of 5 bases from V and 2 bases from J, the junction contained 6 bases not matched to a gene. This CDR3 region has 15 residues.

The CDR3 coding sequence is TGTGCCAGTAGTATTGAGAGCTGGGGCTACACCTTC. Translated, it gives CASSIESWGYTF. This chain uses TRBV19 with TRBJ1-2, with D hard to call. Trimming took off 3 bases at V and 8 bases at J, with 10 bases between the two ends. Germline CDR1 is LNHDA and CDR2 is SQIVND (reference sequence). The CDR3 is 12 amino acids.

The gene calls are TRBV18 and TRBJ1-1; D is unresolved. CDR1 is KGHSH, CDR2 LQKENI, per germline. Between the trimmed V and J ends, which lost 6 bases and 4 bases, there was a span of 15 bases. The CDR3 has 14 residues. DNA of the CDR3: TGTGCCAGCTCCCGCTCCGTATTGAGCACTGAAGCTTTCTTT. Protein product: CASSRSVLSTEAFF.

The rearrangement joins TRBV19 to TRBJ2-1; 8 nucleotides agree with TRBD2. Germline trimming cut 3 bases from V and 12 bases from J; bases unmatched to any gene: 10. CDR1 is LNHDA and CDR2 is SQIVND in the germline V gene (reference sequence). The CDR3 sequence is 14 residues long. CDR3 nucleotide sequence: TGTGCCAGTAGTATGCTATCCGGGACTAGAATGCAGTTCTTC. Its protein product is CASSMLSGTRMQFF.